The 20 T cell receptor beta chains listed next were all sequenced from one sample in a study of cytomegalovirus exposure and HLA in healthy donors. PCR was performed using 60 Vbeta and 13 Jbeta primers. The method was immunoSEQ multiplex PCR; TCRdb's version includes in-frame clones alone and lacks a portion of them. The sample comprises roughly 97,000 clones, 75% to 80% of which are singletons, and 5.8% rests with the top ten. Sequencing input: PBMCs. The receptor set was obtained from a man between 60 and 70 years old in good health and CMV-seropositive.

CDR3 region: CASSGGASGGETQYF. CDR3 nucleotide sequence: TGTGCCAGCAGCGGAGGGGCTAGCGGTGGGGAGACCCAGTACTTC. V usage is TRBV7-9 and J usage is TRBJ2-5, with 7 bases lining up with TRBD2. CDR1 and CDR2 (germline): SEHNR, FQNEAQ (reference sequence). CDR3 length: 15 amino acids. V dropped 5 bases and J dropped 5; count of bases not matched to a gene: 11.

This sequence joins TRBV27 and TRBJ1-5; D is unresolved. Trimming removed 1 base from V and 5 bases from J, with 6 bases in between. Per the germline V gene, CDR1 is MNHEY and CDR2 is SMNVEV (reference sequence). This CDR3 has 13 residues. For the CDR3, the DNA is TGTGCCAGCAGTTTATGGGCCGATCAGCCCCAGCATTTT. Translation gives CASSLWADQPQHF.

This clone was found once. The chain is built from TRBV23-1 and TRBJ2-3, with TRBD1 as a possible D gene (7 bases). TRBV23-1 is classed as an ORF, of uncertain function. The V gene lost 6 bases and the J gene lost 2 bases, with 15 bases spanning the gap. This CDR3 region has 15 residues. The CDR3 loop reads CASSMRDSYTDTQYF. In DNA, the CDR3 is TGCGCCAGCAGCATGCGGGACAGTTACACAGATACGCAGTATTTT.

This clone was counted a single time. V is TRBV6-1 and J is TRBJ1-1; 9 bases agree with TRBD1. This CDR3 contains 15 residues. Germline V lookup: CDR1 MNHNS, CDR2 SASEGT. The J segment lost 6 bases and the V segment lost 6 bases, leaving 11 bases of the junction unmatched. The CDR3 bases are TGTGCCAGCAGGGGGGACAGGGCCGTAGGGGCTGAAGCTTTCTTT. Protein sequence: CASRGDRAVGAEAFF.

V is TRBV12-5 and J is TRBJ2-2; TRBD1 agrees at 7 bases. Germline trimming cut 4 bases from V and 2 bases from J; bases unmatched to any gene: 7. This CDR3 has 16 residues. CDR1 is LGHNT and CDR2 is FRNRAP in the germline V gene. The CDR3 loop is CASGSRTGVNTGELFF. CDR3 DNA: TGTGCTAGTGGTTCCCGGACAGGAGTCAACACCGGGGAGCTGTTTTTT.

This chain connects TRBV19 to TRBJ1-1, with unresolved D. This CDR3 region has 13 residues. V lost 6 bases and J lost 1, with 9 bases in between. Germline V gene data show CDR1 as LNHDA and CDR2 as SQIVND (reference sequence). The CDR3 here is CASRSSGNTEAFF. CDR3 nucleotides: TGTGCCAGTAGATCGAGCGGGAACACTGAAGCTTTCTTT.

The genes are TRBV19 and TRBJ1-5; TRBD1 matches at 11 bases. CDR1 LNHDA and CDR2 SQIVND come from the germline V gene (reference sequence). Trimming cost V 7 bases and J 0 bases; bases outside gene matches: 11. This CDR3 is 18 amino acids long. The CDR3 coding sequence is TGTGCCAGTAACAACCGGGACAGGGGGTTTTATAGCAATCAGCCCCAGCATTTT. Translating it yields CASNNRDRGFYSNQPQHF.

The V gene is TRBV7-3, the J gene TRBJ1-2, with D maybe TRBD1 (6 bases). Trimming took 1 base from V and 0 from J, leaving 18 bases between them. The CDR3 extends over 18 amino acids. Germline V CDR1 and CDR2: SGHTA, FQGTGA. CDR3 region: CASSLSSGGAQANYGYTF. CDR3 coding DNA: TGTGCCAGCAGCTTAAGCTCGGGGGGGGCACAAGCTAACTATGGCTACACCTTC. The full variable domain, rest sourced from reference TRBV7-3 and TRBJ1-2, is GAGVSQTPSNKVTEKGKYVELRCDPISGHTALYWYRQSLGQGPEFLIYFQGTGAADDSGLPNDRFFAVRPEGSVSTLKIQRTERGDSAVYLCASSLSSGGAQANYGYTFGSGTRLTVV.

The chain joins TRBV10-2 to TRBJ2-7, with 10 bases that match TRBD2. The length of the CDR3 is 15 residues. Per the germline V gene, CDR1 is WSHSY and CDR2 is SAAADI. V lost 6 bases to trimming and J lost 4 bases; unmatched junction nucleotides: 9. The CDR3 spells CASRPRGSGGYEQYF. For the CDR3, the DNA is TGCGCCAGCAGGCCTCGGGGTAGCGGGGGGTACGAGCAGTACTTC.

The CDR3 DNA sequence: TGTGCCAGCGCCCAGGGGGCGGCCGGGATGTCTGAAGCTTTCTTT. Amino acid sequence: CASAQGAAGMSEAFF. V and J are TRBV2 and TRBJ1-1; 8 bases are a match to TRBD1. The CDR3 has 15 residues. Losses at the gene ends were 8 bases for V and 6 bases for J; bases not matched to a gene: 14. Germline loops: CDR1 SNHLY, CDR2 FYNNEI. The complete variable domain, with remaining parts taken from reference TRBV2 and TRBJ1-1, reads EPEVTQTPSHQVTQMGQEVILRCVPISNHLYFYWYRQILGQKVEFLVSFYNNEISEKSEIFDDQFSVERPDGSNFTLKIRSTKLEDSAMYFCASAQGAAGMSEAFFGQGTRLTVV.

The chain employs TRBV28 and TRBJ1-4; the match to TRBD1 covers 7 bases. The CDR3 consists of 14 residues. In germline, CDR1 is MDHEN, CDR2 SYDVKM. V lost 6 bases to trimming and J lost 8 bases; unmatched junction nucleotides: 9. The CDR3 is CASSTGTEGEKLFF. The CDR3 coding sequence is TGTGCCAGCAGCACCGGGACAGAGGGGGAAAAACTGTTTTTT. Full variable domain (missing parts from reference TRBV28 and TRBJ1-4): DVKVTQSSRYLVKRTGEKVFLECVQDMDHENMFWYRQDPGLGLRLIYFSYDVKMKEKGDIPEGYSVSREKKERFSLILESASTNQTSMYLCASSTGTEGEKLFFGSGTQLSVL.

CDR3 bases: TGCGCCAGCAGTCGGACTAGCGGGGGGTCTAATGAGCAGTTCTTC. Amino acid sequence: CASSRTSGGSNEQFF. This chain connects TRBV10-2 to TRBJ2-1; TRBD2 matches at 14 bases. The germline V gene has CDR1 WSHSY and CDR2 SAAADI. With V trimmed by 5 bases and J by 7 bases, 4 bases remained unmatched. This CDR3 is 15 amino acids long.

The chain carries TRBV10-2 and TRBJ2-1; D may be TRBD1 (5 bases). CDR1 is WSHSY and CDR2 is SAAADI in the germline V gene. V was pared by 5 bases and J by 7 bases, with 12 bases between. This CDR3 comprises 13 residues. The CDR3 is CASSHRLGNEQFF. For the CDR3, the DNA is TGCGCCAGCAGTCACAGGCTCGGAAATGAGCAGTTCTTC.

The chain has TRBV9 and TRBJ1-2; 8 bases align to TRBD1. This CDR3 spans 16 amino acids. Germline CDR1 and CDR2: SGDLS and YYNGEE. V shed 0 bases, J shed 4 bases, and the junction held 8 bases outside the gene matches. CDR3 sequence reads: CASSVARDRSSYGYTF. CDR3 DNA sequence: TGTGCCAGCAGCGTAGCTAGGGACAGGAGTAGCTATGGCTACACCTTC.

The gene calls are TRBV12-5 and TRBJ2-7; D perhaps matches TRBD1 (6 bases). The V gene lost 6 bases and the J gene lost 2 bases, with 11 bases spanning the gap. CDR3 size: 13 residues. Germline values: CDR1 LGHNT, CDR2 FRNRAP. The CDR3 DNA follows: TGTGCTAGTGGGGGGACACCGACCTACGAGCAGTACTTC. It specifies CASGGTPTYEQYF.

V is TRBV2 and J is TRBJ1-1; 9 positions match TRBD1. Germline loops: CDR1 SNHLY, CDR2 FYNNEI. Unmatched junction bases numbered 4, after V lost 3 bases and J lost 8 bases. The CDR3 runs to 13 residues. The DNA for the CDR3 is TGTGCCAGCAGTGAGACAGGGGGTGGAGAAGCTTTCTTT. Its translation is CASSETGGGEAFF.

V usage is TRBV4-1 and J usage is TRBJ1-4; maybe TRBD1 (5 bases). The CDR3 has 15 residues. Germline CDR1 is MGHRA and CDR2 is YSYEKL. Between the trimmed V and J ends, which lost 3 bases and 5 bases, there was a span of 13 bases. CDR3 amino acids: CASSHGGTENEKLFF. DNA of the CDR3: TGCGCCAGCAGCCATGGCGGGACCGAGAATGAAAAACTGTTTTTT.

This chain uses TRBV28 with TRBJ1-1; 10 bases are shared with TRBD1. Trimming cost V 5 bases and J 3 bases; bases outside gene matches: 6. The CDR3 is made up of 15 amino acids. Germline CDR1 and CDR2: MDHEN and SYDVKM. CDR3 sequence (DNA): TGTGCCAGCAGTACAACCGGGACAGGGGACACTGAAGCTTTCTTT. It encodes CASSTTGTGDTEAFF. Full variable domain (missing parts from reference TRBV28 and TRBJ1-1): DVKVTQSSRYLVKRTGEKVFLECVQDMDHENMFWYRQDPGLGLRLIYFSYDVKMKEKGDIPEGYSVSREKKERFSLILESASTNQTSMYLCASSTTGTGDTEAFFGQGTRLTVV.

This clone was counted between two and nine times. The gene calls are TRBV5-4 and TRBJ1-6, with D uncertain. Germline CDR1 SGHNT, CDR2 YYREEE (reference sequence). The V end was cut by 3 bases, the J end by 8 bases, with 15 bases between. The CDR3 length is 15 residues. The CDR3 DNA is TGTGCCAGCAGCTCTTCGTCCTCCGGGGATTCACCCCTCCACTTT. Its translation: CASSSSSSGDSPLHF.

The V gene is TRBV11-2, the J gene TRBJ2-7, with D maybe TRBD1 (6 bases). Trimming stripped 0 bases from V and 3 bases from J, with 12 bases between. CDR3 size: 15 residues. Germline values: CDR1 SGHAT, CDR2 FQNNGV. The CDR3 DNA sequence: TGTGCCAGCAGCTTAGACTGGACAGCCCTCTACGAGCAGTACTTC. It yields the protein CASSLDWTALYEQYF.